The sequence of this T cell receptor beta chain was determined in a study of cytomegalovirus exposure and HLA in healthy donors. Study results and caveats: TCR sequences were mostly rare, though some public TCRs occurred in many donors. Subsequent analysis found a tendency for first-cohort TCR clusters to co-occur within the 120 or so validation repertoires. Cytomegalovirus-associated status was assigned to 164 TCR beta chains.

Only in-frame clones appear in the TCRdb table, and some are missing; sequencing was by immunoSEQ multiplex PCR. The top ten hold 1.2% of the sample, which has around 60,000 clones, about 95% seen once. Only one count was recorded for this clone. Its matching antigen is unknown. The CDR3 runs 13 residues. V was pared by 5 bases and J by 6 bases, with 11 bases between. Germline CDR1 SEHNR, CDR2 FQNEAQ (reference sequence). Sequenced input: PBMCs. The sequence was obtained from a woman younger than 30 in good health and CMV-seronegative. V is TRBV7-9 and J is TRBJ1-5; possibly TRBD1 for D (5 bases). The CDR3 sequence is CASSPGGGQPQHF. CDR3 DNA: TGTGCCAGCAGCCCGGGGGGGGGTCAGCCCCAGCATTTT.